Listed below are T cell receptor beta chains from one sample, sequenced in a study of blood T cell repertoires in COVID-19. Profiled with immunoSEQ multiplex PCR; TCRdb holds only in-frame clones, not every one. This table holds about 210,000 clones, over 75% found once. Sequenced: peripheral blood. The receptors here all came from a woman between 40 and 55 years old with acute or convalescent COVID-19. Each CDR3 is given with its conserved first and last residue. The D gene is left open where the match is weak. Clone size, where shown, is once, few, many, or a class for clones that have expanded.

TRBV5-1	TRBD2	TRBJ2-5	NA	CASSVGEGSGETQYF	TGCGCCAGCAGCGTTGGGGAGGGTTCGGGGGAGACCCAGTACTTC
TRBV7-9	TRBD2	TRBJ2-3	NA	CASSQRLRGSGGADTQYF	TGTGCCAGCAGCCAACGCCTCCGGGGTAGCGGGGGGGCAGATACGCAGTATTTT
TRBV6-5	TRBD1	TRBJ1-3	NA	CASLNSRGRNTIYF	TGTGCCAGCCTCAACTCGAGGGGGCGAAACACCATATATTTT
TRBV11-2	TRBD1	TRBJ1-1	NA	CASSRGYRGSGTEAFF	TGTGCCAGCAGCAGAGGATACAGGGGATCGGGCACTGAAGCTTTCTTT
TRBV5-6	NA	TRBJ1-2	NA	CASSRWETPYGYTF	TGTGCCAGCAGCCGCTGGGAGACGCCTTATGGCTACACCTTC
TRBV5-4	NA	TRBJ1-6	NA	CASSLVVGGVSYNSPLHF	TGTGCCAGCAGCTTGGTCGTAGGGGGGGTGTCCTATAATTCACCCCTCCACTTT
TRBV12-3/TRBV12-4	NA	TRBJ1-2	NA	CASSFNRPSGYTF	TGTGCCAGCAGTTTTAACCGCCCTAGTGGCTACACCTTC
TRBV5-1	TRBD2	TRBJ2-1	once	CASSSSGTSGGAVPDEQFF	TGCGCCAGCAGCTCCTCCGGGACTAGCGGGGGGGCCGTACCCGATGAGCAGTTCTTC
TRBV28	NA	TRBJ1-2	NA	CASSSDLRNYGYTF	TGTGCCAGCAGTTCTGATCTGCGGAACTATGGCTACACCTTC
TRBV19	TRBD2	TRBJ2-1	NA	CASSMDSGGFSYNEQFF	TGTGCCAGTAGTATGGATAGCGGGGGTTTCTCCTACAATGAGCAGTTCTTC
TRBV7-8	NA	TRBJ1-2	once	CASSSYRDSVYGYTF	TGTGCCAGCAGCTCCTACCGGGATTCTGTCTATGGCTACACCTTC
TRBV19	TRBD1	TRBJ1-2	NA	CASLPGQGAWGYTF	TGTGCCAGCCTCCCGGGACAGGGGGCTTGGGGCTACACCTTC
TRBV19	TRBD1	TRBJ1-5	NA	CASSSWTGEIQPQHF	TGTGCCAGTAGTTCGTGGACAGGGGAGATTCAGCCCCAGCATTTT
TRBV7-8	TRBD1	TRBJ1-2	NA	CASSLTGEGYTF	TGTGCCAGCAGCCTTACAGGGGAAGGCTACACCTTC
TRBV19	TRBD2	TRBJ2-5	NA	CASTTQAGEGETQYF	TGTGCCAGTACTACGCAAGCGGGGGAGGGCGAGACCCAGTACTTC
TRBV4-1	NA	TRBJ1-5	NA	CASSQDAGRFTQHF	TGCGCCAGCAGCCAAGATGCGGGCCGGTTCACCCAGCATTTT
TRBV28	NA	TRBJ1-2	NA	CASSEVYRDGYGYTF	TGTGCCAGCAGCGAAGTCTACAGGGACGGCTATGGCTACACCTTC
TRBV11-2	NA	TRBJ1-1	once	CASSWLQGTEAFF	TGTGCCAGCAGCTGGCTACAGGGCACTGAAGCTTTCTTT
TRBV10-1	TRBD1	TRBJ2-1	NA	CASSESTGRGPGNEQFF	TGCGCCAGCAGTGAGTCGACGGGAAGGGGGCCGGGTAATGAGCAGTTCTTC
TRBV25-1	NA	TRBJ1-3	once	CASSEYYGTDYSGNTIYF	TGTGCCAGCAGTGAATACTACGGGACGGACTACTCTGGAAACACCATATATTTT
TRBV9	TRBD1	TRBJ2-5	NA	CASSVPTGGTETQYF	TGTGCCAGCAGCGTGCCGACAGGGGGCACAGAGACCCAGTACTTC
TRBV7-9	TRBD2	TRBJ2-3	NA	CASSLLAGVTDTQYF	TGTGCCAGCAGCTTACTGGCGGGGGTCACAGATACGCAGTATTTT
TRBV27	NA	TRBJ2-1	once	CASSLVVPHEQFF	TGTGCCAGCAGTTTAGTAGTCCCCCATGAGCAGTTCTTC
TRBV21-1	NA	TRBJ1-2	NA	CASSKGQIYGYTF	TGTGCCAGCAGCAAAGGGCAGATCTATGGCTACACCTTC
TRBV6-5	NA	TRBJ2-2	NA	CASKLLLNTGELFF	TGTGCCAGCAAATTACTGCTGAACACCGGGGAGCTGTTTTTT
TRBV4-1	NA	TRBJ1-1	NA	CASSQAELGAAEAFF	TGCGCCAGCAGCCAAGCGGAACTGGGAGCCGCCGAAGCTTTCTTT
TRBV30	TRBD1	TRBJ1-5	NA	CAWTAGGYNQPQHF	TGTGCCTGGACGGCAGGGGGTTACAATCAGCCCCAGCATTTT
TRBV6-5	NA	TRBJ1-1	NA	CASSYSEMNTEAFF	TGTGCCAGCAGTTACTCTGAGATGAACACTGAAGCTTTCTTT
TRBV2	TRBD1	TRBJ1-2	NA	CASSLRDSYGYTF	TGTGCCAGCAGCCTCCGGGACAGCTATGGCTACACCTTC
TRBV15	NA	TRBJ1-4	NA	CATSRDLGSWDEKLFF	TGTGCCACCAGCAGAGATTTGGGGAGTTGGGATGAAAAACTGTTTTTT
TRBV18	TRBD1	TRBJ1-2	NA	CASSPILLRGDSLGGYTF	TGTGCCAGCTCACCAATACTTCTCAGGGGGGACTCCTTGGGTGGCTACACCTTC
TRBV5-5	TRBD1	TRBJ1-2	NA	CASSPSGGAHYGYTF	TGTGCCAGCAGCCCTTCAGGGGGCGCGCACTATGGCTACACCTTC
TRBV30	TRBD1	TRBJ1-1	once	CAWSVGQGNTEAFF	TGTGCCTGGAGCGTGGGACAGGGAAACACTGAAGCTTTCTTT
TRBV10-2	TRBD1	TRBJ1-6	NA	CASSESRRRGRNSPLHF	TGCGCCAGCAGTGAGTCTCGGAGGAGGGGGCGGAATTCACCCCTCCACTTT
TRBV7-2	NA	TRBJ1-5	once	CASSLVAVRQGSNQPQHF	TGTGCCAGCAGCTTAGTTGCGGTGCGGCAGGGGAGCAATCAGCCCCAGCATTTT
TRBV19	TRBD2	TRBJ2-3	NA	CASSIPRLAGSTDTQYF	TGTGCCAGTAGTATCCCGCGACTAGCGGGGAGCACAGATACGCAGTATTTT
TRBV3-1/TRBV3-2	TRBD1	TRBJ2-5	NA	CASSPQTGQGETQYF	TGTGCCAGCAGCCCCCAGACAGGGCAAGGGGAGACCCAGTACTTC
TRBV24-1	TRBD2	TRBJ2-1	NA	CATTGLATNEQFF	TGTGCCACCACAGGACTAGCCACCAATGAGCAGTTCTTC
TRBV7-3	NA	TRBJ2-1	NA	CASSPLSSGYNEQFF	TGTGCCAGCAGCCCACTCTCTTCTGGCTACAATGAGCAGTTCTTC
TRBV5-1	NA	TRBJ1-1	NA	CASRETGITEAFF	TGCGCCAGCAGGGAGACCGGAATCACTGAAGCTTTCTTT
TRBV5-6	TRBD2	TRBJ2-5	NA	CASSSISGLAGQETQYF	TGTGCCAGCAGCTCAATTTCGGGACTAGCGGGACAAGAGACCCAGTACTTC
TRBV24-1	NA	TRBJ1-4	NA	CATRPGGPNEKLFF	TGTGCCACCAGACCGGGAGGACCGAATGAAAAACTGTTTTTT
TRBV29-1	TRBD1	TRBJ1-1	once	CSVADRGLTEAFF	TGCAGCGTCGCGGACAGGGGGCTGACTGAAGCTTTCTTT
TRBV5-1	NA	TRBJ1-2	NA	CATRAGGQVANYGYTF	TGCGCCACTCGGGCGGGGGGGCAAGTAGCTAACTATGGCTACACCTTC
TRBV19	NA	TRBJ1-4	NA	CASSIGPRPTNEKLFF	TGTGCCAGTAGTATAGGTCCGAGGCCCACAAATGAAAAACTGTTTTTT
TRBV6-4	NA	TRBJ2-2	NA	CASSDSSAGELFF	TGTGCCAGCAGTGATTCCTCCGCCGGGGAGCTGTTTTTT
TRBV6-5	NA	TRBJ1-1	once	CAAYRRGNTEAFF	TGTGCCGCCTACCGCCGAGGGAACACTGAAGCTTTCTTT
TRBV7-9	TRBD1	TRBJ2-4	once	CASSRDRNIQYF	TGTGCCAGCAGCAGGGACAGAAACATTCAGTACTTC
TRBV30	NA	TRBJ1-1	NA	CAWSTPGTIGTEAFF	TGTGCCTGGAGTACTCCCGGGACTATTGGGACTGAAGCTTTCTTT
TRBV24-1	TRBD1	TRBJ2-1	NA	CAATGTGVHEQFF	TGTGCCGCAACCGGGACAGGGGTCCATGAGCAGTTCTTC